These T cell receptor beta chains were read from a single sample in a study of T cells after yellow fever vaccination. TCRdb re-called the 5' RACE reads with MiXCR, one entry per CDR3 protein. The sample has approximately 250,000 distinct CDR3 sequences; 5.2% are singletons. The specimen was CD4+ T cells sorted from PBMCs, collected on the day of the yellow fever booster vaccination. Receptor source: a man between 18 and 29 years old who received the YFV17D yellow fever vaccine. Both conserved end residues are part of each CDR3.

j_call: TRBJ1-1
cdr3_length: 14
v_call: TRBV6-1
cdr3_aa: CASSEMIQHTEAFF

j_call: TRBJ1-2
cdr3_length: 12
v_call: TRBV12-3/TRBV12-4
cdr3_aa: CASSTGNGGYTF

j_call: TRBJ2-2
cdr3_length: 18
v_call: TRBV6-2/TRBV6-3
cdr3_aa: CASTNGLAGGSNTGELFF

j_call: TRBJ1-5
cdr3_length: 15
v_call: TRBV7-8
cdr3_aa: CASSHDRGGNQPQHF

j_call: TRBJ2-1
cdr3_length: 14
v_call: TRBV2
cdr3_aa: CASKGTGVHNEQFF

j_call: TRBJ2-1
cdr3_length: 17
v_call: TRBV9
cdr3_aa: CASSARGTSGVVDEQFF

j_call: TRBJ2-1
cdr3_length: 15
v_call: TRBV6-5
cdr3_aa: CASSIRGITYNEQFF

j_call: TRBJ2-1
cdr3_length: 12
v_call: TRBV24-1
cdr3_aa: CATSDQVNEQFF

j_call: TRBJ2-6
cdr3_length: 13
v_call: TRBV12-3/TRBV12-4
cdr3_aa: CATSESGANVLTF

j_call: TRBJ1-1
cdr3_length: 13
v_call: TRBV6-6
cdr3_aa: CASSGPGITEAFF

j_call: TRBJ1-6
cdr3_length: 14
v_call: TRBV7-8
cdr3_aa: CASSLIRAASPLHF

j_call: TRBJ2-5
cdr3_length: 17
v_call: TRBV28
cdr3_aa: CASSYVTQGAGRETQYF

j_call: TRBJ1-4
cdr3_length: 15
v_call: TRBV5-1
cdr3_aa: CASSPTTGPNEKLFF

j_call: TRBJ2-2
cdr3_length: 16
v_call: TRBV5-5
cdr3_aa: CASSRAWGPNTGELFF

j_call: TRBJ2-6
cdr3_length: 16
v_call: TRBV30
cdr3_aa: CAWMGGARSGANVLTF

j_call: TRBJ1-3
cdr3_length: 15
v_call: TRBV6-5
cdr3_aa: CASSRQPSSGNTIYF

j_call: TRBJ1-5
cdr3_length: 13
v_call: TRBV12-5
cdr3_aa: CASGLYRNQPQHF

j_call: TRBJ2-6
cdr3_length: 20
v_call: TRBV4-3
cdr3_aa: CASSQEFSKGVVSGANVLTF

j_call: TRBJ2-3
cdr3_length: 14
v_call: TRBV9
cdr3_aa: CASSVGVTTDTQYF

j_call: TRBJ2-1
cdr3_length: 13
v_call: TRBV7-2
cdr3_aa: CASKLALYNEQFF

j_call: TRBJ2-2
cdr3_length: 16
v_call: TRBV9
cdr3_aa: CASTSRLGESTGELFF

j_call: TRBJ2-2
cdr3_length: 15
v_call: TRBV5-1
cdr3_aa: CASSLRTGATGELFF

j_call: TRBJ1-1
cdr3_length: 13
v_call: TRBV24-1
cdr3_aa: CATSDYMNTEAFF

j_call: TRBJ2-3
cdr3_length: 14
v_call: TRBV12-3/TRBV12-4
cdr3_aa: CASSSQLATDTQYF

j_call: TRBJ2-7
cdr3_length: 15
v_call: TRBV6-5
cdr3_aa: CASSYSSGSGREQYF

j_call: TRBJ2-3
cdr3_length: 15
v_call: TRBV19
cdr3_aa: CASSMGGVGPDTQYF

j_call: TRBJ2-4
cdr3_length: 16
v_call: TRBV20-1
cdr3_aa: CSAGLAGGLAKNIQYF

j_call: TRBJ2-5
cdr3_length: 14
v_call: TRBV7-3
cdr3_aa: CASSRSGNRETQYF

j_call: TRBJ2-1
cdr3_length: 17
v_call: TRBV4-3
cdr3_aa: CASSQEASGGATNEQFF

j_call: TRBJ2-3
cdr3_length: 15
v_call: TRBV12-3/TRBV12-4
cdr3_aa: CASSFIGGAADTQYF

j_call: TRBJ1-1
cdr3_length: 14
v_call: TRBV2
cdr3_aa: CASRGTGEATEAFF

j_call: TRBJ2-3
cdr3_length: 16
v_call: TRBV4-1
cdr3_aa: CASSQILRLGADTQYF

j_call: TRBJ1-2
cdr3_length: 13
v_call: TRBV5-4
cdr3_aa: CASSLEAGGGYTF

j_call: TRBJ1-1
cdr3_length: 17
v_call: TRBV5-1
cdr3_aa: CASSRPSGQPLNTEAFF

j_call: TRBJ2-3
cdr3_length: 12
v_call: TRBV6-5
cdr3_aa: CASNRGTDTQYF

j_call: TRBJ2-3
cdr3_length: 13
v_call: TRBV10-3
cdr3_aa: CAISESVTDTQYF

j_call: TRBJ2-3
cdr3_length: 15
v_call: TRBV5-1
cdr3_aa: CASSSRTDSTDTQYF

j_call: TRBJ2-3
cdr3_length: 16
v_call: TRBV4-3
cdr3_aa: CASSQARRGGVDTQYF